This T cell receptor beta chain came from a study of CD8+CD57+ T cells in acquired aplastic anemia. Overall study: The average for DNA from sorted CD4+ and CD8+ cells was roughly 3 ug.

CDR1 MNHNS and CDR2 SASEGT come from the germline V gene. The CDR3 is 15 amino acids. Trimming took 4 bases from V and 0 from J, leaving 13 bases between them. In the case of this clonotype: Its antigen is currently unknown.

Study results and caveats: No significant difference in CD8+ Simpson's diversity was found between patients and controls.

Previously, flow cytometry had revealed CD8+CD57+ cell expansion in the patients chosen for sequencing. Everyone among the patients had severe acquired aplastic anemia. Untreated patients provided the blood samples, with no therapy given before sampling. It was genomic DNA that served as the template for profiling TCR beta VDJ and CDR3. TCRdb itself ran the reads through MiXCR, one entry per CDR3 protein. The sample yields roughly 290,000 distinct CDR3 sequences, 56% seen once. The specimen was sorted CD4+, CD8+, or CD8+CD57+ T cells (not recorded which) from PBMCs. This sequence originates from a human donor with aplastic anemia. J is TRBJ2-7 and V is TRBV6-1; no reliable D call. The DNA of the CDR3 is TGTGCCAGCAGTGTATCTAACGGCTTCTCCTACGAGCAGTACTTC. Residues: CASSVSNGFSYEQYF.